Listed here are 18 T cell receptor beta chains from one sample, sequenced in a study of T-cell memory formation after mild COVID-19. In TCRdb, the 5' RACE reads were re-called with MiXCR into one record per CDR3 protein. The profile shows about 250,000 distinct CDR3 sequences, under 20% of them singletons. Material: PBMCs or a T cell subset sorted from them (not recorded which). The source is a man aged 18 to 29 who had mild COVID-19 (a few samples of this study predate the infection). Cell type and time point are not known.

This clonotype has a handful of counts. V is TRBV24-1 and J is TRBJ2-3; D remains ambiguous. CDR3 length: 14 amino acids. Germline V gives CDR1 KGHDR, CDR2 SFDVKD. V was cut by 1 base and J by 7 bases, with 11 bases left in between. In DNA, the CDR3 is TGTGCCACCAGTGATTTTGTGGCCTCCCATACGCAGTATTTT. Translation gives CATSDFVASHTQYF.

The chain joins TRBV12-3 or TRBV12-4 to TRBJ1-1, with no clear D. The CDR3 consists of 12 residues. Trimming took 6 bases from V and 4 from J, leaving 9 bases between them. CDR3 in DNA: TGTGCCAGCAGAACGGAGGGCACTGAAGCTTTCTTT. Translation: CASRTEGTEAFF.

This clonotype was recorded a few times. This chain uses TRBV19 with TRBJ1-2, with D uncertain. The CDR3 length is 15 residues. V lost 6 bases, J lost 0 bases, and 14 bases lay in between. Germline V gives CDR1 LNHDA, CDR2 SQIVND (reference sequence). In DNA, the CDR3 is TGTGCCAGTAGACAAGACGGGGAAACTAACTATGGCTACACCTTC. Translation: CASRQDGETNYGYTF.

Only a few counts were recorded for this clonotype. This chain connects TRBV6-5 to TRBJ2-2, with a tentative D call TRBD2 (6 bases). The CDR3 is made up of 13 amino acids. With 8 bases removed from V and 3 bases from J, the gap between germline ends came to 10 bases. The germline V gene encodes CDR1 MNHEY and CDR2 SVGAGI. The CDR3 is CASGREDTGELFF. The CDR3 DNA is TGTGCCAGCGGCAGGGAGGACACCGGGGAGCTGTTTTTT.

This clonotype appeared a single time. This chain joins TRBV6-5 and TRBJ1-1; D call uncertain. Germline CDR1 is MNHEY and CDR2 is SVGAGI. V gave up 7 bases and J gave up 1 base, with 13 bases separating them. The CDR3 has 14 amino acids. CDR3 protein: CASTSLGGNTEAFF. CDR3 in DNA: TGTGCCAGCACGTCCCTTGGAGGGAACACTGAAGCTTTCTTT.

The table lists this clonotype with a few counts. The chain joins TRBV5-4 to TRBJ2-2, with unresolved D. Germline values: CDR1 SGHNT, CDR2 YYREEE (reference sequence). Trimming stripped 2 bases from V and 0 bases from J, with 8 bases between. This CDR3 has 15 residues. CDR3 loop: CASSFGFPNTGELFF. CDR3 in DNA: TGTGCCAGCAGCTTTGGTTTCCCGAACACCGGGGAGCTGTTTTTT.

The chain joins TRBV19 to TRBJ1-5; no firm D call. Germline V gene lookup returns CDR1 LNHDA and CDR2 SQIVND (reference sequence). The V gene lost 9 bases and the J gene lost 0 bases, with 9 bases spanning the gap. CDR3 length: 13 amino acids. The CDR3 DNA reads as TGTGCCAGCCAAACAGATAGCAATCAGCCCCAGCATTTT. Translation gives CASQTDSNQPQHF.

This clonotype has a handful of counts. The chain employs TRBV19 and TRBJ1-5; D might be TRBD1 (6 bases). V was clipped by 7 bases and J by 6 bases, with 16 bases between them. CDR1 is LNHDA and CDR2 is SQIVND in the germline V gene (reference sequence). This CDR3 spans 14 amino acids. Here the CDR3 DNA reads TGTGCCAGTACCCTAGGGGGTCTCTTTCAGCCCCAGCATTTT. Encoded protein: CASTLGGLFQPQHF.

This sequence joins TRBV6-1 and TRBJ2-7; D remains unclear. Trimming removed 5 bases at V and 6 bases at J, with 11 bases between. This CDR3 has 12 amino acids. From germline, CDR1 is MNHNS and CDR2 SASEGT. The CDR3 nucleotides read TGTGCCAGCAGTCCCGAAGGGCGCGAGCAGTACGTC. It codes for CASSPEGREQYV.

This clonotype was found a few times. The chain employs TRBV7-2 and TRBJ1-2; TRBD1 matches at 10 bases. The germline gives CDR1 SGHTA, CDR2 FQGNSA. The CDR3 spans 14 residues. The trim removed 3 bases at V and 8 bases at J, leaving 6 bases unmatched. CDR3 protein: CASSFDRGPSGYTF. CDR3 nucleotides: TGTGCCAGCAGCTTTGACAGGGGGCCATCCGGCTACACCTTC.

This clonotype occurred a few times. The chain links TRBV6-1 to TRBJ1-2; possibly TRBD1 for D (5 bases). V was cut by 1 base and J by 2 bases, with 8 bases left in between. The V gene's germline CDR1 is MNHNS and CDR2 SASEGT. The CDR3 loop spans 14 amino acids. Here the CDR3 reads CASSEDWGNYGYTF. CDR3 DNA sequence: TGTGCCAGCAGTGAAGATTGGGGGAACTATGGCTACACCTTC.

This clonotype was seen a few times. V is TRBV19 and J is TRBJ2-3, with D possibly being TRBD2 (5 bases). Germline V gene sequence: CDR1 LNHDA, CDR2 SQIVND (reference sequence). Trimming removed 7 bases from V and 3 bases from J, with 11 bases in between. The CDR3 extends over 13 amino acids. CDR3 sequence: CASTEGWTDTQYF. Written as DNA, the CDR3 is TGTGCCAGTACCGAGGGTTGGACAGATACGCAGTATTTT.

A few counts support this clonotype. The V and J genes are TRBV7-8 and TRBJ2-3; possibly TRBD1 for D (5 bases). Deletions cut 1 base from V and 5 bases from J, with 10 bases between. The CDR3 is 14 residues long. Germline loops: CDR1 SGHVS, CDR2 FQNEAQ. The CDR3, as DNA: TGTGCCAGCAGCTTAGATGGCAGGGAAGATACGCAGTATTTT. Translated, it gives CASSLDGREDTQYF.

V usage is TRBV5-4 and J usage is TRBJ2-6; D perhaps matches TRBD1 (5 bases). Germline loops: CDR1 SGHNT, CDR2 YYREEE (reference sequence). V was clipped by 0 bases and J by 10 bases, with 8 bases between them. This CDR3 spans 13 amino acids. CDR3 nucleotide sequence: TGTGCCAGCAGCTTGGAGCAGGGAAACGTCCTGACTTTC. Amino acid sequence: CASSLEQGNVLTF.

The V and J genes are TRBV6-5 and TRBJ2-7; D may be TRBD1 (5 bases). From germline, CDR1 is MNHEY and CDR2 SVGAGI. V shed 5 bases and J shed 4 bases, with 12 bases lying between them. CDR3 length: 13 residues. CDR3 DNA: TGTGCCAGCAGTAAGTCAAGGGGATACGAGCAGTACGTC. As protein: CASSKSRGYEQYV.

This clonotype was picked up many times. DNA of the CDR3: TGCGCCAGCAGCCCCAGTTTTTCCGGGGAGCTGTTTTTT. Translating gives CASSPSFSGELFF. The rearrangement links TRBV5-1 to TRBJ2-2; unclear D gene. With 4 bases removed from V and 6 bases from J, the gap between germline ends came to 10 bases. The germline V gene encodes CDR1 SGHRS and CDR2 YFSETQ. This CDR3 has 13 amino acids. The full variable domain, its missing parts supplied by reference TRBV5-1 and TRBJ2-2, is KAGVTQTPRYLIKTRGQQVTLSCSPISGHRSVSWYQQTPGQGLQFLFEYFSETQRNKGNFPGRFSGRQFSNSRSEMNVSTLELGDSALYLCASSPSFSGELFFGEGSRLTVL.

The genes are TRBV7-6 and TRBJ1-1; D unclear. Germline CDR1 reads SGHVS; CDR2 reads FNYEAQ. The CDR3 consists of 13 residues. Trimming shortened V by 1 base and J by 1 base, and 4 bases separated the two germline ends. CDR3 amino acids: CASSLEENTEAFF. The CDR3 coding sequence is TGTGCCAGCAGCTTAGAGGAGAACACTGAAGCTTTCTTT.

This clonotype came up a few times. The chain recombines TRBV7-9 with TRBJ2-5, with D perhaps TRBD1 (5 bases). V shed 3 bases and J shed 5 bases, with 13 bases lying between them. Germline V lookup: CDR1 SEHNR, CDR2 FQNEAQ (reference sequence). The CDR3 loop spans 14 amino acids. The CDR3 nucleotides are TGTGCCAGCAGCTTGGCCAGGGCTGGGGAGACCCAGTACTTC. Encoded protein: CASSLARAGETQYF.